This TCR beta chain was captured in a study of T-cell reconstitution after alpha-beta-depleted transplantation in children. Overall study findings and caveats: Several hundred rapidly expanded clones from non-depleted graft cells reportedly supplied alpha-beta T cells about two months post-transplant.

Unique molecular identifiers were used in preparing the TCRbeta library. TCRdb re-derived calls from the PCR reads in MiXCR, one entry per CDR3 protein. Of approximately 400,000 distinct CDR3 sequences listed, about 17% are singletons. This clonotype was picked up a small number of times. The antigen is undetermined. This CDR3 has 17 residues. Trimming took 7 bases from V and 4 from J, leaving 25 bases between them. Germline-derived CDR1 and CDR2 are SQVTM and ANQGSEA. The TCR originated in a boy in the first two years of life who had a stem cell transplant for Wiskott-Aldrich syndrome, so the T cells may come from the graft donor. Material: PBMCs, mostly from graft donor cells, obtained 360 days after TCRalphabeta/CD19-depleted stem cell transplant. This chain links TRBV29-1 with TRBJ2-2, with D tentatively TRBD1 (6 bases). CDR3 region: CSARSKKDRPGTGELFF. The CDR3 DNA follows: TGCAGCGCCCGATCAAAGAAAGACAGGCCTGGCACCGGGGAGCTGTTTTTT.